Listed below are T cell receptor beta chains from one sample, sequenced in a study of T cells in Graves' hyperthyroidism and ophthalmopathy. TCRdb reanalysed the multiplex PCR reads using MiXCR and keeps one entry per CDR3 protein. Found here are 360,000 or so distinct CDR3 sequences, 15% to 20% of them singletons; the top ten hold 15% to 18%. The sample was blood. These receptors came from a woman between 40 and 50 years old with Graves' ophthalmopathy. CDR3s include the opening cysteine and the closing phenylalanine or tryptophan. The D gene is left open where the match is weak. Size values are once, few and many counts, or a class for expanded clones, and some rows have none.

>-|13|TRBV6-1|few|TRBJ1-2
TGTGCCAGCAGAACTAATAACGGTATGGGCTACACCTTC
CASRTNNGMGYTF
>-|12|TRBV2|few|TRBJ2-2
TGTGCCAGCGGCCAGAGCACCGGGGAGCTGTTTTTT
CASGQSTGELFF
>TRBD2|13|TRBV12-3/TRBV12-4|many|TRBJ2-7
TGTGCCAGCAAAAGAGCGGGAGCACCAGAGCAGTACTTC
CASKRAGAPEQYF
>-|15|TRBV5-1|many|TRBJ2-2
TGCGCCAGCAATCCTGGCCTCACGAACACCGGGGAGCTGTTTTTT
CASNPGLTNTGELFF
>-|15|TRBV2|many|TRBJ2-2
TGTGCCAGCAGCGGTCGGACGGATTTCACCGGGGAGCTGTTTTTT
CASSGRTDFTGELFF
>-|11|TRBV29-1|many|TRBJ2-5
TGCAGCCTCGGCAGCCAAGAGACCCAGTACTTC
CSLGSQETQYF
>-|14|TRBV4-1|few|TRBJ1-1
TGCGCCAGCAGCCAACTACAGTCGAACACTGAAGCTTTCTTT
CASSQLQSNTEAFF
>TRBD1|14|TRBV6-1|-|TRBJ2-7
TGTGCCAGCAGTGCACAGGGGGCGCTTGACGAGCAGTACTTC
CASSAQGALDEQYF
>-|12|TRBV11-2|many|TRBJ2-7
TGTGCCAGCAGCTCAGGACACTACGAGCAGTACTTC
CASSSGHYEQYF
>-|12|TRBV24-1|few|TRBJ2-7
TGTGCCACCAGCTCCCTCGGGTACGAGCAGTACTTC
CATSSLGYEQYF
>-|15|TRBV15|many|TRBJ1-5
TGTGCCACCAGCAGAGATCTGGCCGTTAATCAGCCCCAGCATTTT
CATSRDLAVNQPQHF
>TRBD2|17|TRBV12-3/TRBV12-4|many|TRBJ2-2
TGTGCCAGCAGTTTTCGCCGAGCGGGAGGCGGCACCGGGGAGCTGTTTTTT
CASSFRRAGGGTGELFF
>-|11|TRBV30|many|TRBJ2-2
TGTGCCTGGAGCGTGAGTGGGGAGCTGTTTTTT
CAWSVSGELFF
>TRBD1|16|TRBV2|many|TRBJ1-3
TGTGCCAGCAGTCACGATACAGGGGCTGCTGGAAACACCATATATTTT
CASSHDTGAAGNTIYF
>-|15|TRBV12-3/TRBV12-4|many|TRBJ1-5
TGTGCCAGCAGTTTAGGCAGGGGAGGGGGTCAGCCCCAGCATTTT
CASSLGRGGGQPQHF
>TRBD2|17|TRBV27|many|TRBJ2-7
TGTGCCAGCAGTTTACTGGGACTAGCGGGAAACTCCTACGAGCAGTACTTC
CASSLLGLAGNSYEQYF
>TRBD2|14|TRBV29-1|many|TRBJ2-2
TGCAGCGTCGTTAGCGGGAGTGATACCGGGGAGCTGTTTTTT
CSVVSGSDTGELFF
>TRBD1|16|TRBV6-5|many|TRBJ2-2
TGTGCCAGCAGTTACCGGCCGGGACAGGGGCGGTTGGAGCTGTTTTTT
CASSYRPGQGRLELFF
>-|14|TRBV6-1|-|TRBJ1-5
TGTGCCAGCAGTCTCTCCCGTATCAATCAGCCCCAGCATTTT
CASSLSRINQPQHF
>-|15|TRBV5-1|many|TRBJ2-2
TGCGCCAGCAGCTTGGACGGACGCTCTACCGGGGAGCTGTTTTTT
CASSLDGRSTGELFF
>TRBD2|16|TRBV6-5|many|TRBJ2-2
TGTGCCAGCAGTTACTCAGGGACTAGCGGCACCGGGGAGCTGTTTTTT
CASSYSGTSGTGELFF
>-|14|TRBV20-1|-|TRBJ2-7
TGCAGTGCTAGAGATATGGGTAGCTCCTACGAGCAGTACTTC
CSARDMGSSYEQYF
>-|15|TRBV2|many|TRBJ2-5
TGTGCCAGCAGTGCTCAATCTACAGGGAGCGAGACCCAGTACTTC
CASSAQSTGSETQYF
>TRBD2|12|TRBV6-5|-|TRBJ2-5
TGTGCCACCAACGTTAGCGGGGAGACCCAGTACTTC
CATNVSGETQYF
>TRBD1|15|TRBV6-1|many|TRBJ2-7
TGTGCCAGCAGGAACACCGGGACAGGGAGGTCCGAGCAGTACTTC
CASRNTGTGRSEQYF
>TRBD1|15|TRBV25-1|many|TRBJ1-2
TGTGCCAGCAGTGACTGGGACAGGCCTAACTATGGCTACACCTTC
CASSDWDRPNYGYTF
>-|13|TRBV6-1|many|TRBJ2-5
TGTGCCAGCAGCCGGACCCGGCAAGAGACCCAGTACTTC
CASSRTRQETQYF
>-|13|TRBV29-1|many|TRBJ2-7
TGCAGCGTTGAAGACGCCAGGGGTTACGAGCAGTACTTC
CSVEDARGYEQYF
>-|14|TRBV27|-|TRBJ2-7
TGTGCCGGAGGGCTTGAAAGGGGGGCCTACGAGCAGTACTTC
CAGGLERGAYEQYF
>-|16|TRBV10-3|many|TRBJ1-1
TGTGCCATCAGTGCCTCATGGGAGGGACTGAACACTGAAGCTTTCTTT
CAISASWEGLNTEAFF
>-|14|TRBV9|many|TRBJ1-1
TGTGCCAGCACCAGAGGGGGGCCGGGAACTGAAGCTTTCTTT
CASTRGGPGTEAFF
>TRBD1|15|TRBV7-3|many|TRBJ2-5
TGTGCCAGCAGCTTAATTGGAGGACAGGGGGAGACCCAGTACTTC
CASSLIGGQGETQYF
>TRBD1|14|TRBV20-1|-|TRBJ1-1
TGCAGTGCTCGGGGACAGGGAAGGTTCACTGAAGCTTTCTTT
CSARGQGRFTEAFF
>TRBD2|16|TRBV12-3/TRBV12-4|many|TRBJ2-3
TGTGCCAGCAGTCCCCCTCCAGCGGGGCTCACAGATACGCAGTATTTT
CASSPPPAGLTDTQYF
>-|14|TRBV11-2|many|TRBJ2-5
TGTGCCAGCAGCCGCAGCCCTTCCCAAGAGACCCAGTACTTC
CASSRSPSQETQYF
>-|12|TRBV6-1|-|TRBJ1-2
TGTGCCAGCAGTGAGGGGCGATATGGCTACACCTTC
CASSEGRYGYTF
>-|15|TRBV20-1|many|TRBJ1-5
TGCAGTGCTAGAGATCAACGGGGGATCAATCAGCCCCAGCATTTT
CSARDQRGINQPQHF
>-|14|TRBV12-3/TRBV12-4|many|TRBJ2-5
TGTGCCAGCAGTTTTACGGGGCCCCAAGAGACCCAGTACTTC
CASSFTGPQETQYF
>-|11|TRBV20-1|many|TRBJ1-1
TGCAGTGCCGGAGGGAACACTGAAGCTTTCTTT
CSAGGNTEAFF
>-|14|TRBV20-1|-|TRBJ2-5
TGCAGTGCTGGGGTGGCCTCGGGTCTAGAGACCCAGTACTTC
CSAGVASGLETQYF
>TRBD2|13|TRBV20-1|many|TRBJ2-3
TGCAGTGCGAGACTAGCGGGAGCAGATACGCAGTATTTT
CSARLAGADTQYF
>-|13|TRBV9|many|TRBJ2-5
TGTGCCAGCAGCGTGGGAGGAGAAGAGACCCAGTACTTC
CASSVGGEETQYF
>-|15|TRBV6-2/TRBV6-3|many|TRBJ2-7
TGTGCCAGCAGGACCCGGGACCCCAACTCCTACGAGCAGTACTTC
CASRTRDPNSYEQYF
>TRBD1|17|TRBV27|many|TRBJ2-2
TGTGCCAGCAGTTTATCATCCGGGACAGGGGTTCTAGGGGAGCTGTTTTTT
CASSLSSGTGVLGELFF
>-|14|TRBV7-2|-|TRBJ2-2
TGTGCCAGCAGCTTACCAGGAACTACCGGGGAGCTGTTTTTT
CASSLPGTTGELFF
>-|17|TRBV6-5|many|TRBJ1-3
TGTGCCAGCAGTTGGCAGGAGAGCCTATCCTCTGGAAACACCATATATTTT
CASSWQESLSSGNTIYF
>-|13|TRBV9|many|TRBJ2-7
TGTGCCAGCAGTCCCCGGCCGTCCTACGAGCAGTACTTC
CASSPRPSYEQYF
>TRBD2|15|TRBV5-1|many|TRBJ2-7
TGCGCCAGCAGCTTGGATTGGCGGGAGGCCTACGAGCAGTACTTC
CASSLDWREAYEQYF